The 30 T cell receptor beta chains listed next were all sequenced from one sample in a study of T cells in Graves' hyperthyroidism and ophthalmopathy. TCR beta CDR3 region amplification was performed from RNA transcripts. The TCR CDR3 was amplified in a first-round RT-PCR using the HTBI primer set. TCRdb redid the calling of the multiplex PCR reads with MiXCR, one entry per CDR3 protein. This repertoire shows some 420,000 distinct CDR3 sequences, roughly 15% found once; its top ten account for 4% to 6.5%. Specimen: blood. All receptors come from a young woman with Graves' hyperthyroidism.

This clonotype showed up many times. The V call is TRBV29-1, the J call TRBJ2-5; D is unclear. From germline, CDR1 is SQVTM and CDR2 ANQGSEA. The CDR3 contains 12 residues. V lost 4 bases and J 2 bases, leaving 8 bases between the germline ends. The DNA for the CDR3 is TGCAGCGTTGCGCCCCAGCAAGAGACCCAGTACTTC. Translation: CSVAPQQETQYF.

This clonotype was seen a handful of times. The gene calls are TRBV20-1 and TRBJ1-1; D remains ambiguous. Trimming removed 5 bases at V and 10 bases at J, with 20 bases between. The CDR3 is 13 amino acids. Germline V lookup: CDR1 DFQATT, CDR2 SNEGSKA (reference sequence). For the CDR3, the DNA is TGCAGTGCTCGGCCTCTATCATCGGGTGGAGCTTTCTTT. Protein product: CSARPLSSGGAFF.

This clonotype was seen repeatedly, ten times or more. The CDR3 loop is CASTQTTYEQYF. The CDR3, as DNA: TGTGCCAGCACCCAGACTACCTACGAGCAGTACTTC. The chain has TRBV28 and TRBJ2-7, with D perhaps matching TRBD2 (5 bases). V lost 7 bases to trimming and J lost 2 bases, with 9 bases between them. Germline V gene sequence: CDR1 MDHEN, CDR2 SYDVKM. The length of the CDR3 is 12 residues.

Comments on this clonotype: It may be a read error: a sequence one base away is much more abundant. The genes are TRBV30 and TRBJ2-2; TRBD1 matches at 8 bases. The germline V gene encodes CDR1 GTSNPN and CDR2 SVGIG (reference sequence). The CDR3 has 15 amino acids. CDR3 loop: CAWSVAGGDTGELVF. The CDR3 coding sequence is TGTGCCTGGAGTGTAGCAGGGGGCGACACCGGGGAGCTGGTTTTT.

This clonotype was observed a handful of times. The V and J genes are TRBV15 and TRBJ2-1, with a tentative D call TRBD1 (6 bases). From germline, CDR1 is LNHNV and CDR2 YYDKDF (reference sequence). Trimming stripped 5 bases from V and 3 bases from J, with 11 bases between. This CDR3 contains 14 residues. The CDR3: CATSGRTVYNEQFF. CDR3 sequence (DNA): TGTGCCACCAGCGGCCGGACAGTCTACAATGAGCAGTTCTTC.

This clonotype was seen at least ten times. The V and J genes are TRBV3-1 and TRBJ2-1, with D unresolved. Per germline, CDR1 LGHDT and CDR2 YNNKEL (reference sequence). The V and J ends lost 1 base and 3 bases respectively, with 10 bases between them. The CDR3 runs to 15 residues. CDR3 region: CASSQVSWNYNEQFF. In DNA, the CDR3 is TGTGCCAGCAGCCAAGTCTCGTGGAACTACAATGAGCAGTTCTTC.

The chain employs TRBV3-1 and TRBJ2-7; the match to TRBD1 covers 7 bases. CDR3 length: 19 amino acids. Germline V gene data show CDR1 as LGHDT and CDR2 as YNNKEL (reference sequence). V shed 3 bases and J 0 bases; nucleotides not matched to a gene: 17. The CDR3 here is CASSHLRDSGGKSSYEQYF. The CDR3 DNA reads as TGTGCCAGCAGCCACCTCCGGGACAGTGGGGGAAAAAGCTCCTACGAGCAGTACTTC.

This clonotype came up many times. J is TRBJ2-5 and V is TRBV6-1; D is undetermined. CDR3 length: 14 residues. V dropped 5 bases and J dropped 1 base, with 11 bases sitting between them. In germline, CDR1 is MNHNS, CDR2 SASEGT. DNA of the CDR3: TGTGCCAGCAGTCGACTTAGCCTCCAAGAGACCCAGTACTTC. This translates into CASSRLSLQETQYF.

The chain couples TRBV7-9 to TRBJ2-7, with 7 bases that match TRBD2. Germline V lookup: CDR1 SEHNR, CDR2 FQNEAQ (reference sequence). The CDR3 spans 14 residues. V lost 1 base and J lost 3; bases outside the gene matches: 3. In nucleotides, the CDR3 is TGTGCCAGCAGCTTAGTCGCTAGCGGCTACGAGCAGTACTTC. Translation: CASSLVASGYEQYF.

This clonotype was recorded many times. The rearrangement uses TRBV5-4 and TRBJ2-7, with 14 bases fitting TRBD2. This CDR3 contains 15 residues. Looked up from germline, CDR1 is SGHNT and CDR2 is YYREEE (reference sequence). Trimming at V came to 4 bases and at J to 6 bases, leaving 6 bases not matched to a gene. Here the CDR3 DNA reads TGTGCCAGCAGCCTATCCGGGACTAGCGGGAGCGAGCAGTACTTC. Amino acids: CASSLSGTSGSEQYF.

Many counts were recorded for this clonotype. This chain joins TRBV12-3 or TRBV12-4 and TRBJ2-1; the D gene could be TRBD1 or TRBD2 (5 bases each). With 7 bases removed from V and 2 bases from J, the gap between germline ends came to 12 bases. The CDR3 runs to 14 residues. In nucleotides, the CDR3 is TGTGCCAGCACCGCCGGGACGCCCTACAATGAGCAGTTCTTC. Its translation is CASTAGTPYNEQFF.

This chain joins TRBV7-9 and TRBJ2-7; D may match TRBD1 or TRBD2 (5 bases each). This CDR3 is 15 amino acids long. CDR1 and CDR2 (germline): SEHNR, FQNEAQ (reference sequence). The V end was cut by 4 bases, the J end by 2 bases, with 15 bases between. Written as DNA, the CDR3 is TGTGCCAGCAGCTCCCGGGACGTAGTCACCTACGAGCAGTACTTC. It specifies CASSSRDVVTYEQYF.

The V call is TRBV29-1, the J call TRBJ2-5, with 8 bases fitting TRBD1. This CDR3 is built from 14 residues. Losses at the gene ends were 5 bases for V and 1 base for J; bases not matched to a gene: 6. The germline CDR1 and CDR2 sequences are SQVTM and ANQGSEA. This CDR3 is CSVRKGQGQETQYF. Written as DNA, the CDR3 is TGCAGCGTTCGAAAAGGACAGGGCCAAGAGACCCAGTACTTC.

There are many counts of this clonotype. The chain links TRBV30 to TRBJ2-1; D is undetermined. V was pared by 3 bases and J by 5 bases, with 17 bases between. This CDR3 is 15 amino acids long. Germline V gives CDR1 GTSNPN, CDR2 SVGIG (reference sequence). The CDR3 nucleotides are TGTGCCTGGAGCCACCTGAGTAGCCCCGACAATGAGCAGTTCTTC. This translates into CAWSHLSSPDNEQFF.

This clonotype was counted a few times. The chain couples TRBV28 to TRBJ1-2, with unresolved D. The CDR3 sequence is 15 residues long. V dropped 6 bases and J dropped 4 bases, with 18 bases sitting between them. Germline loops: CDR1 MDHEN, CDR2 SYDVKM. CDR3 sequence (DNA): TGTGCCAGCAGCTTTATTGCACAGCTCAGCTATGGCTACACCTTC. This sequence encodes CASSFIAQLSYGYTF.

This clonotype occurred a few times. The chain carries TRBV9 and TRBJ1-3, with D hard to call. Germline assignment: CDR1 SGDLS and CDR2 YYNGEE. The length of the CDR3 is 16 residues. V dropped 0 bases and J dropped 2 bases, with 12 bases sitting between them. The CDR3 here is CASSVAGQTTGNTIYF. CDR3 nucleotides: TGTGCCAGCAGCGTAGCCGGCCAGACGACTGGAAACACCATATATTTT.

This clonotype has ten or more counts. The CDR3 sequence is CASRGQAEQFF. As DNA, the CDR3 is TGTGCCAGCAGGGGCCAGGCGGAGCAGTTCTTC. The chain combines TRBV3-1 with TRBJ2-1; D remains unclear. The germline V gene has CDR1 LGHDT and CDR2 YNNKEL (reference sequence). Trimming took 6 bases from V and 10 from J, leaving 10 bases between them. The CDR3 totals 11 residues.

This clonotype was seen at least ten times. The genes are TRBV20-1 and TRBJ2-5, with D tentatively TRBD1 or TRBD2 (5 bases each). This CDR3 region has 14 residues. Germline CDR1 and CDR2: DFQATT and SNEGSKA (reference sequence). V was clipped by 0 bases and J by 5 bases, with 13 bases between them. The DNA of the CDR3 is TGCAGTGCTAGAGAGGGGGTAGGGTGGGAGACCCAGTACTTC. Its translation: CSAREGVGWETQYF.

This clonotype was counted many times. V is TRBV12-3 or TRBV12-4 and J is TRBJ1-4; a weak D match, TRBD1 (6 bases). The V gene lost 3 bases and the J gene lost 5 bases, with 7 bases spanning the gap. The CDR3 consists of 13 residues. The CDR3 loop reads CASSFGGNEKLFF. DNA for the CDR3: TGTGCCAGCAGTTTCGGGGGCAATGAAAAACTGTTTTTT.

The genes are TRBV3-1 and TRBJ2-7; TRBD1 matches 11 bases. This CDR3 comprises 15 residues. J was trimmed by 0 bases and V by 4 bases; bases with no gene match: 2. Germline CDR1 and CDR2: LGHDT and YNNKEL (reference sequence). In DNA form, the CDR3 reads TGTGCCAGCAGCCTGGGACAGGGGGTCTCCTACGAGCAGTACTTC. Its protein product is CASSLGQGVSYEQYF.

This clonotype was detected a few times. CDR3 sequence (DNA): TGCGCCAGCAGCCACAGGGATAGGGCAACTAATGAAAAACTGTTTTTT. As protein: CASSHRDRATNEKLFF. The V and J genes are TRBV4-1 and TRBJ1-4, with D tentatively TRBD1 (5 bases). Germline V lookup: CDR1 MGHRA, CDR2 YSYEKL. This CDR3 comprises 16 residues. V lost 3 bases and J lost 0, with 11 bases in between.

Only a few counts were recorded for this clonotype. J is TRBJ2-4 and V is TRBV28; D is unresolved. The CDR3 covers 13 residues. The V gene lost 10 bases and the J gene lost 8 bases, with 18 bases spanning the gap. CDR1 is MDHEN, CDR2 SYDVKM, per germline. The CDR3 nucleotides are TGTGCCAAGACCTCCTGGGCAGACGACATTCAGTACTTC. It translates to CAKTSWADDIQYF.

As to this clonotype: A much larger clonotype is one base distant, so this may be a read error. This CDR3 is CASSRGVVNTEAFF. DNA of the CDR3: TGTGCCAGCAGTCGGGGAGTCGTGAACACTGAAGCTTTCTTT. The genes are TRBV6-1 and TRBJ1-1; the D is unclear. V was clipped by 5 bases and J by 0 bases, with 10 bases between them. The germline CDR1 and CDR2 sequences are MNHNS and SASEGT. The CDR3 consists of 14 residues.

This clonotype was counted a few times. The gene calls are TRBV20-1 and TRBJ1-6; D may be TRBD1 (6 bases). Trimming shortened V by 0 bases and J by 10 bases, and 13 bases separated the two germline ends. Germline V gene data show CDR1 as DFQATT and CDR2 as SNEGSKA (reference sequence). CDR3 size: 14 residues. The chain's CDR3 is CSARDQQGGSPLHF. DNA for the CDR3: TGCAGTGCTAGAGATCAACAGGGCGGGTCACCCCTCCACTTT.

Ten or more counts support this clonotype. This rearrangement joins TRBV7-9 to TRBJ1-1, with 9 bases lining up with TRBD1. V lost 5 bases and J lost 6; bases outside the gene matches: 7. Germline V gene lookup returns CDR1 SEHNR and CDR2 FQNEAQ (reference sequence). The CDR3 has 14 residues. Here the CDR3 DNA reads TGTGCCAGCAGCGAGTACACAGGGGGCTCTGAAGCTTTCTTT. This translates into CASSEYTGGSEAFF.

In this sample, this clonotype turned up many times. The J gene is TRBJ1-2, the V gene TRBV7-8; unclear D gene. Germline CDR1 SGHVS, CDR2 FQNEAQ. Trimming stripped 2 bases from V and 4 bases from J, with 8 bases between. The CDR3 contains 13 residues. CDR3 coding DNA: TGTGCCAGCAGCTTACTAAGAGTCTATGGCTACACCTTC. Protein product: CASSLLRVYGYTF.

Notes on this clonotype: A much larger clone differs from this one at a single base, so this may be a read error. The chain joins TRBV28 to TRBJ1-2; D unresolved. Germline V gene data show CDR1 as MDHEN and CDR2 as SYDVKM. This CDR3 spans 12 amino acids. Trimming took off 7 bases at V and 10 bases at J, with 16 bases between the two ends. The CDR3 DNA sequence: TGTGCCAGCACTTCCATTGGTAATGACTACACCTTC. It is translated as CASTSIGNDYTF.

Only a few counts were recorded for this clonotype. The chain recombines TRBV20-1 with TRBJ2-1; 7 bases are shared with TRBD1. The CDR3 is made up of 15 amino acids. CDR1 is DFQATT, CDR2 SNEGSKA, per germline (reference sequence). V shed 4 bases, J shed 3 bases, and the junction held 9 bases outside the gene matches. The CDR3 DNA reads as TGCAGTGCTACTAACCCGGGACAGAACTACAATGAGCAGTTCTTC. Its translation: CSATNPGQNYNEQFF.

This chain uses TRBV12-3 or TRBV12-4 with TRBJ2-2; 9 bases are a match to TRBD1. The J segment lost 8 bases and the V segment lost 6 bases, leaving 13 bases of the junction unmatched. The CDR3 totals 16 residues. CDR3 protein: CASSPDRGGEGGELFF. CDR3 DNA sequence: TGTGCCAGCAGCCCAGACAGGGGGGGGGAGGGGGGGGAGCTGTTTTTT.

A few counts support this clonotype. The chain is built from TRBV20-1 and TRBJ1-4; D might be TRBD1 (6 bases). V was cut by 6 bases and J by 8 bases, with 19 bases left in between. This CDR3 has 14 amino acids. Germline values: CDR1 DFQATT, CDR2 SNEGSKA (reference sequence). CDR3 bases: TGCAGTGCCCCGGATTGGGGGCGGGAGGAAAAACTGTTTTTT. Translated, it gives CSAPDWGREEKLFF.